Listed below are T cell receptor beta chains from one sample, sequenced in a study of blood T cell repertoires in COVID-19. Using immunoSEQ multiplex PCR, the repertoire was profiled, and TCRdb retains in-frame clones only, with some absent. The sample lists just over 350,000 clones; roughly 87% were seen once. The sample taken for sequencing was PBMCs or T cells enriched from blood (not recorded which). The source of these receptors is a woman between 25 and 40 years old who had recovered from COVID-19. CDR3s include the opening cysteine and the closing phenylalanine or tryptophan. D genes are given only for firm matches. For some rows the clone size is stated as once, few or many, or as a class when expanded; others skip it.

d_gene	abundance	v_gene	j_gene	CDR3aa	CDR3nt
TRBD1	.	TRBV3-1/TRBV3-2	TRBJ1-1	CASSPMTGGLEAFF	TGTGCCAGCAGTCCTATGACAGGGGGCCTTGAAGCTTTCTTT
.	.	TRBV15	TRBJ2-7	CATSRDNSYEQYF	TGTGCCACCAGCAGAGACAACTCCTACGAGCAGTACTTC
TRBD1	.	TRBV10-3	TRBJ2-3	CAISNSDRGGPDTQYF	TGTGCCATCAGCAATTCCGACAGGGGGGGCCCGGATACGCAGTATTTT
.	few	TRBV5-1	TRBJ2-7	CASNPGQPGEQYF	TGCGCCAGCAACCCAGGACAGCCAGGGGAGCAGTACTTC
.	.	TRBV11-2	TRBJ2-7	CASSFGAAYEQYF	TGTGCCAGCAGCTTCGGAGCCGCCTACGAGCAGTACTTC
TRBD2	.	TRBV7-6	TRBJ2-1	CASSAPLAGEDNEQFF	TGTGCCAGCAGCGCCCCCCTAGCGGGAGAGGACAATGAGCAGTTCTTC
TRBD1	once	TRBV5-6	TRBJ1-2	CASSLRGRGYGYTF	TGTGCCAGCAGCTTAAGGGGGCGCGGCTATGGCTACACCTTC
TRBD1	once	TRBV6-5	TRBJ1-1	CASSLQGARTEAFF	TGTGCCAGCAGTTTACAGGGGGCGCGGACTGAAGCTTTCTTT
.	.	TRBV28	TRBJ1-2	CASRTGQASNYGYTF	TGTGCCAGCAGAACGGGACAAGCCTCTAACTATGGCTACACCTTC
.	.	TRBV5-1	TRBJ2-2	CASSPAGVSGELFF	TGCGCCAGCAGCCCCGCAGGGGTGTCCGGGGAGCTGTTTTTT
.	.	TRBV7-9	TRBJ2-5	CASSSNRVGQETQYF	TGTGCCAGCAGCTCGAACAGGGTCGGACAAGAGACCCAGTACTTC
TRBD1	.	TRBV27	TRBJ1-2	CASGGLKRGQGGVSNYGYTF	TGTGCCAGCGGGGGTTTGAAGCGGGGACAGGGAGGGGTTTCTAACTATGGCTACACCTTC
TRBD1	few	TRBV29-1	TRBJ2-1	CSVDWVQGLSYNEQFF	TGCAGCGTTGATTGGGTACAGGGGCTCTCCTACAATGAGCAGTTCTTC
TRBD2	.	TRBV7-8	TRBJ2-1	CASSGFWGTSYNEQFF	TGTGCCAGCAGCGGCTTCTGGGGGACTAGCTACAATGAGCAGTTCTTC
TRBD1	.	TRBV2	TRBJ1-1	CASRDTDRGVMAEAFF	TGTGCCAGCAGAGACACCGACAGGGGGGTAATGGCTGAAGCTTTCTTT
TRBD1	.	TRBV7-6	TRBJ1-1	CASSLAGGYEAFF	TGTGCCAGCAGCTTAGCAGGGGGCTATGAAGCTTTCTTT
.	.	TRBV28	TRBJ1-3	CASRSGTLSSGNTIYF	TGTGCCAGCAGATCCGGGACACTTAGCTCTGGAAACACCATATATTTT
.	.	TRBV6-5	TRBJ1-5	CASSYVVGRSNQPQHF	TGTGCCAGCAGTTACGTAGTTGGGAGGAGCAATCAGCCCCAGCATTTT
.	.	TRBV12-3/TRBV12-4	TRBJ2-7	CASSPRLSYEQYF	TGTGCCAGCAGCCCTCGTTTATCCTACGAGCAGTACTTC
.	few	TRBV7-8	TRBJ1-4	CASSSNTYNEKLFF	TGTGCCAGCAGCTCCAACACATATAATGAAAAACTGTTTTTT
TRBD2	.	TRBV18	TRBJ2-7	CASSPEAGGPFEQYF	TGTGCCAGCTCACCAGAAGCGGGAGGGCCATTCGAGCAGTACTTC
.	.	TRBV2	TRBJ1-1	CASSLGPEAFF	TGTGCCAGCAGCTTGGGGCCTGAAGCTTTCTTT
.	.	TRBV7-8	TRBJ1-1	CASSLMSILNTEAFF	TGTGCCAGCAGCTTAATGTCCATCCTGAACACTGAAGCTTTCTTT
TRBD1	.	TRBV7-9	TRBJ2-5	CASSWGTGEETQYF	TGTGCCAGCAGCTGGGGGACAGGAGAAGAGACCCAGTACTTC
.	few	TRBV21-1	TRBJ1-5	CASSKVKGQGYQPQHF	TGTGCCAGCAGCAAAGTTAAAGGACAGGGCTATCAGCCCCAGCATTTT
.	once	TRBV18	TRBJ1-6	CASSPGGSYNSPLHF	TGTGCCAGCTCACCAGGAGGGTCCTATAATTCACCCCTCCACTTT
TRBD1	.	TRBV24-1	TRBJ2-1	CATSDGQGFANEQFF	TGTGCCACCAGTGATGGACAGGGGTTTGCCAATGAGCAGTTCTTC
.	.	TRBV10-1	TRBJ1-1	CASSPLGGSEAFF	TGCGCCAGCAGTCCTCTCGGAGGATCTGAAGCTTTCTTT
.	once	TRBV19	TRBJ2-5	CASSMGGLETQYF	TGTGCCAGTAGTATGGGGGGGCTGGAGACCCAGTACTTC